This T cell receptor beta chain derives from a study of T cells in narcolepsy. TCRdb's copy holds only in-frame clones and misses some; the assay was immunoSEQ multiplex PCR. The sample shows about 32,000 clones, around 79% of them seen only once. Germline CDR1 is DFQATT and CDR2 is SNEGSKA (reference sequence). There are 11 residues in the CDR3. The germline V and J ends were trimmed by 5 bases and 5 bases, with 9 bases remaining between them. Regarding this clone: What it binds is unknown. This sample also contains other DNA sequences that code for the same CDR3.

Overall study results and limits: HCRT-specific and TRIB2-specific autoreactive clonotypes appeared among same-patient CSF and blood CD4+ clonotypes.

Sequenced input: CD45RA- memory CD4+ T cells from PBMCs. This chain connects TRBV20-1 to TRBJ2-5; the D is unclear. The clonotype comes from a human donor with narcolepsy. The chain's CDR3 is CSAPFQETQYF. DNA of the CDR3: TGCAGTGCTCCCTTCCAGGAGACCCAGTACTTC.